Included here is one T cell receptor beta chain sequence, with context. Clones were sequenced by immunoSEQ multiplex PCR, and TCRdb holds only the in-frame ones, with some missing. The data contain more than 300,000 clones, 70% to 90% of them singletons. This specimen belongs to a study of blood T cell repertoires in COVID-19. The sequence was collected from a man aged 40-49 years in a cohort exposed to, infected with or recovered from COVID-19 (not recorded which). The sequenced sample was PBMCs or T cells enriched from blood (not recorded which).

The CDR3 DNA sequence: TGTGCCATCAGCCCCCAGGGGCAAGGAAGCAATCAGCCCCAGCATTTT. Protein sequence: CAISPQGQGSNQPQHF. This chain uses TRBV10-3 with TRBJ1-5, with D tentatively TRBD1 (6 bases). V was cut by 6 bases and J by 1 base, with 16 bases left in between. Germline V CDR1 and CDR2: ENHRY, SYGVKD. The CDR3 has 16 residues.